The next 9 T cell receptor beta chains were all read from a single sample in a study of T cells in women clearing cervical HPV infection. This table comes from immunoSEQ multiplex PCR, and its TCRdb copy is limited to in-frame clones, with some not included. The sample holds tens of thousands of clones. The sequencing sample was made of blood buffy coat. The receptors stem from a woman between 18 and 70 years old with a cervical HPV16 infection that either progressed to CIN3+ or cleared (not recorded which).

The sequenced CDR3 bases are TGTGCCAGCAGTTACATGAGACTAGCCCCCTCCTACGAG. This sequence encodes CASSYMRLAPSYE. The whole CDR3 sequence is CASSYMRLAPSYEQYF. This rearrangement joins TRBV6-2 or TRBV6-3 to TRBJ2-7, with TRBD2 matching 7 bases. The read ends 3 residues before the CDR3 terminus; that terminus is restored from the germline J gene. CDR1 and CDR2 from the germline V gene are MNHEY and SVGEGT. The CDR3 spans 16 residues. Losses at the gene ends were 2 bases for V and 0 bases for J; bases not matched to a gene: 7.

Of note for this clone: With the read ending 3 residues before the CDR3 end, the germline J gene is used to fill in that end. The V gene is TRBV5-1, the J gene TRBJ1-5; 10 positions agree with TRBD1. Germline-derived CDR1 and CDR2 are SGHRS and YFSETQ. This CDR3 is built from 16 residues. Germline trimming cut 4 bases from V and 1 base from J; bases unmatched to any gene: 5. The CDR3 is CASSPGDRGSNQPQHF. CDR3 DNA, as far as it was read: TGCGCCAGCAGCCCGGGGGACAGGGGCAGCAATCAGCCC.

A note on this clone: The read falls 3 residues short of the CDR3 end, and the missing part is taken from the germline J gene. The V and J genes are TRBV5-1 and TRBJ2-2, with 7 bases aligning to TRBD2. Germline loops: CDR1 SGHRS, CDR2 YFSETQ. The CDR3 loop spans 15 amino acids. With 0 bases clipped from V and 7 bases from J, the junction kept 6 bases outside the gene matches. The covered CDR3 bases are TGCGCCAGCAGCTTGGATCCCAGGGAGGGCGGGGAG. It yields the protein CASSLDPREGGE. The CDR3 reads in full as CASSLDPREGGELFF. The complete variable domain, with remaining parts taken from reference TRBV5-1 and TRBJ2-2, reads KAGVTQTPRYLIKTRGQQVTLSCSPISGHRSVSWYQQTPGQGLQFLFEYFSETQRNKGNFPGRFSGRQFSNSRSEMNVSTLELGDSALYLCASSLDPREGGELFFGEGSRLTVL.

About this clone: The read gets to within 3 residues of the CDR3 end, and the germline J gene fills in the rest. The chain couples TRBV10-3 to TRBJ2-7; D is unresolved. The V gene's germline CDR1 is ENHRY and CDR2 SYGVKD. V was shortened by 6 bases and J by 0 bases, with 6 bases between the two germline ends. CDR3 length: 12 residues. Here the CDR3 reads CAISASSYEQYF. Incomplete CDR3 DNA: TGTGCCATCAGCGCTAGCTCCTACGAG.

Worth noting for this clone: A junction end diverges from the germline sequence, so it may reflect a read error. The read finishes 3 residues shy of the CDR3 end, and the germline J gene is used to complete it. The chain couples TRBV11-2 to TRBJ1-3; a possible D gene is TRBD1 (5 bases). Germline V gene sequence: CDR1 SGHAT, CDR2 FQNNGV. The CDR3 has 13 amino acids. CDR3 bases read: TGTGCCAGCAGCCCATCCTTGGTGGACACA. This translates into CASSPSLVDT. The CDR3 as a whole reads CASSPSLVDTIYF.

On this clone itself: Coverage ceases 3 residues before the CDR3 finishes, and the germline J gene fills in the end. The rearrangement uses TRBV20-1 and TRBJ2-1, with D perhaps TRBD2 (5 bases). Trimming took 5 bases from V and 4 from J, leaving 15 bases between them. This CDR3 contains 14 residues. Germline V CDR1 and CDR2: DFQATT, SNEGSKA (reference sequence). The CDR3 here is CSAAPGMGYNEQFF. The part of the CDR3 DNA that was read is TGCAGTGCTGCCCCGGGGATGGGGTACAATGAG.

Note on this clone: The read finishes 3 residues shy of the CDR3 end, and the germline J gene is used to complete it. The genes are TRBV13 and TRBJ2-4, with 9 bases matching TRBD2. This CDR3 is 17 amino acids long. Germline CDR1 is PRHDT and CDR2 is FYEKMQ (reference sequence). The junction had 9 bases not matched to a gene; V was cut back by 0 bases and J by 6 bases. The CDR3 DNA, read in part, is TGTGCCAGCAGCTTAGGCTTTGGTAGCGGGGGTGGAAACATT. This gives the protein CASSLGFGSGGGNI. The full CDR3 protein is CASSLGFGSGGGNIQYF.

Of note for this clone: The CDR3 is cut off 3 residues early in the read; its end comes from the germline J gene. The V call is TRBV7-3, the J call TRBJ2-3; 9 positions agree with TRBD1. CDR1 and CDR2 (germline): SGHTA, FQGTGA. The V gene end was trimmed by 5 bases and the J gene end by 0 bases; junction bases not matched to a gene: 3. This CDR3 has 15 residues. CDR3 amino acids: CASSIGQGSTDTQYF. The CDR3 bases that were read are TGTGCCAGCAGCATCGGACAGGGGAGCACAGATACG.

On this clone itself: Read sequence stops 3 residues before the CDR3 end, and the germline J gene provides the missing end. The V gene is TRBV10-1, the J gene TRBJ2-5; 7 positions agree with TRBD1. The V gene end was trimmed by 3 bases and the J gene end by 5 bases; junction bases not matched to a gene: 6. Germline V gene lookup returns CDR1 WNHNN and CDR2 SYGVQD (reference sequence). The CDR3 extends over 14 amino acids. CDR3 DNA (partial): TGCGCCAGCAGTGAAGACAGGGTGTGGGAGACC. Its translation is CASSEDRVWET. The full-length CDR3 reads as CASSEDRVWETQYF.